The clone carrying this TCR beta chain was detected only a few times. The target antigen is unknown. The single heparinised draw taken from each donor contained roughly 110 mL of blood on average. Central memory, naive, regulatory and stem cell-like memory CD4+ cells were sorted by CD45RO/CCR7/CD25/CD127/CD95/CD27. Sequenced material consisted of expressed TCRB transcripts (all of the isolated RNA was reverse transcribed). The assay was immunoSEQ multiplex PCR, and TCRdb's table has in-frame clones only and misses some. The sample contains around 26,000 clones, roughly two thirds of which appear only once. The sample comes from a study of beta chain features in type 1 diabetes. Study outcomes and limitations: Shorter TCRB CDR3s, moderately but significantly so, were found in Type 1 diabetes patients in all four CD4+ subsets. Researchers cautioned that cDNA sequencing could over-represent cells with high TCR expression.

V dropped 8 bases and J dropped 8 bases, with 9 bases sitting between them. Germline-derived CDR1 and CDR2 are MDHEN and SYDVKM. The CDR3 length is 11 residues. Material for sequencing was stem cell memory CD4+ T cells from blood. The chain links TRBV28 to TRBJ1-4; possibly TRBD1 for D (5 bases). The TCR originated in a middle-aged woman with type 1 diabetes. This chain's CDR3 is CASHGGEKLFF. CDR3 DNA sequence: TGTGCCAGCCATGGGGGGGAAAAACTGTTTTTT.